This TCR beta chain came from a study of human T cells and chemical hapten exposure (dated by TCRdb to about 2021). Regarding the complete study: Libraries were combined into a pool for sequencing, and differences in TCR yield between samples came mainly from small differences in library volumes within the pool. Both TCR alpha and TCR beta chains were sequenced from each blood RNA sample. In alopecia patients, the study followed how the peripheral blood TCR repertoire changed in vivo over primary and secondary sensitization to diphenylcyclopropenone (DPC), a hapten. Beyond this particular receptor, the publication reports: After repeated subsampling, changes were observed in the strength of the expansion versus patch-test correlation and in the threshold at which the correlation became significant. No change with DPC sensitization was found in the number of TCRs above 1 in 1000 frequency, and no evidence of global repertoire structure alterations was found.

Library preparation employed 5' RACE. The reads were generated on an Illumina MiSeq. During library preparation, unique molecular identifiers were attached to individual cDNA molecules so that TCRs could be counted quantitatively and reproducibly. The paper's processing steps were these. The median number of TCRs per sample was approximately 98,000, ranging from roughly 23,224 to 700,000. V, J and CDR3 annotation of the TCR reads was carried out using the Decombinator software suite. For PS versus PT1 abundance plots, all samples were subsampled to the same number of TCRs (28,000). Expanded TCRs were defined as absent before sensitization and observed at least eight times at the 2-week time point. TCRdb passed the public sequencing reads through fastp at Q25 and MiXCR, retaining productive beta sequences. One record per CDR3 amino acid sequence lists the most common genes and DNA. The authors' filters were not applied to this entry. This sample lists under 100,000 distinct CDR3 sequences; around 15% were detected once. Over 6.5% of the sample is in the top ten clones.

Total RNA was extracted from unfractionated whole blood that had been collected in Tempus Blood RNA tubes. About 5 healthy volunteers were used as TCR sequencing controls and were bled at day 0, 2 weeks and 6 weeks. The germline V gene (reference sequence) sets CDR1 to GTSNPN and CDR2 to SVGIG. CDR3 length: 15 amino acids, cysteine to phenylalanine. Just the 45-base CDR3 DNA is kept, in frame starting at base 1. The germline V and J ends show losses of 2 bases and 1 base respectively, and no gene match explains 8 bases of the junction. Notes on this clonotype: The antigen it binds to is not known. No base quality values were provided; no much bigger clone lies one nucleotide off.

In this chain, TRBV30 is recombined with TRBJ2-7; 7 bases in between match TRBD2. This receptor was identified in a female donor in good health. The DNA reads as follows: TGTGCCTGGAGTAGGGGCCTAGCGGATTCCTACGAGCAGTACTTC. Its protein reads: CAWSRGLADSYEQYF.